The text below deals with one T cell receptor beta chain. This specimen belongs to a study of T cell clones after liver transplantation. Libraries were prepared by immunoSEQ multiplex PCR; TCRdb keeps only in-frame clonotypes and omits some of them. The profile shows roughly 120,000 clones, less than 95% of them singletons. This CDR3 is 17 amino acids long. V was pared by 4 bases and J by 4 bases, with 20 bases between. In germline, CDR1 is MNHEY, CDR2 SMNVEV (reference sequence). The sample in question was CD4+ T cells from blood, obtained 12 months after liver transplant. This rearrangement joins TRBV27 to TRBJ2-1, with D maybe TRBD1 (6 bases). The sequence derives from a human patient who received a liver transplant. The graft donor may be the source of some T cells. The CDR3 region has the DNA TGTGCCAGCAGTTCCCGTCAACTCGGACAGTTATACAATGAGCAGTTCTTC. The encoded protein is CASSSRQLGQLYNEQFF.